The source of this T cell receptor (beta chain) is a study (TCRdb year 2016). This clonotype was counted ten times or more. Its antigen is currently not known. There are no base qualities to consult, and no much larger clone falls within one base. The library was obtained by RT-PCR. The sequencing machine was an Illumina MiSeq. TCRdb reprocessing: public reads trimmed at Q25 with fastp, clones called with MiXCR, in-frame beta chains kept. Each CDR3 protein appears once, grouped with its most common genes and DNA. This sample comprises about 700,000 distinct CDR3 sequences, 14% of them detected only once. The ten most abundant clones make up 3.6% of the sample. The sequence came from a female donor in good health, serving as a healthy control. Material: memory CD4+ T cells from blood.

The bases read TGCAGTGCTAGCGACAGGGGGGCCTATGGCTACACCTTC. Translated, this gives CSASDRGAYGYTF. This receptor chain uses TRBV20-1 and TRBJ1-2; 9 of the junction bases match TRBD1. The CDR3 spans 13 residues, from the cysteine through the phenylalanine. Only the CDR3 DNA stays, 39 bases, in frame from base 1. Per the germline V gene (reference sequence), DFQATT is the CDR1 and SNEGSKA is the CDR2. V and J are trimmed by 3 bases and 4 bases, and the gene matches miss 3 bases of the junction.